This T cell receptor (beta chain) was captured in a study of T cell responses to AZD1222 COVID-19 vaccine. Regarding the study as a whole: Donors skewed white British and female; clonal diversity was possibly underestimated.

Remarks on this clone: As yet, its antigen is unknown.

Germline V lookup: CDR1 LNHDA, CDR2 SQIVND (reference sequence). The V end lost 6 bases, the J end lost 1 base, and 10 bases lay between the germline ends. The CDR3 extends over 14 amino acids. Libraries were prepared by immunoSEQ multiplex PCR; TCRdb keeps only in-frame clonotypes and omits some of them. This sample has about 85,000 clones, with over 75% found just once. The rearrangement uses TRBV19 and TRBJ1-5, with D hard to call. The sample here was peripheral blood, taken on day 0 of AZD1222 vaccination. The source is an adult in good health. CDR3 residues: CASRVGRSNQPQHF. The CDR3 DNA is TGTGCCAGTAGGGTGGGTCGGAGCAATCAGCCCCAGCATTTT. Full variable domain (outside the CDR3, taken from reference TRBV19 and TRBJ1-5): DGGITQSPKYLFRKEGQNVTLSCEQNLNHDAMYWYRQDPGQGLRLIYYSQIVNDFQKGDIAEGYSVSREKKESFPLTVTSAQKNPTAFYLCASRVGRSNQPQHFGDGTRLSIL.